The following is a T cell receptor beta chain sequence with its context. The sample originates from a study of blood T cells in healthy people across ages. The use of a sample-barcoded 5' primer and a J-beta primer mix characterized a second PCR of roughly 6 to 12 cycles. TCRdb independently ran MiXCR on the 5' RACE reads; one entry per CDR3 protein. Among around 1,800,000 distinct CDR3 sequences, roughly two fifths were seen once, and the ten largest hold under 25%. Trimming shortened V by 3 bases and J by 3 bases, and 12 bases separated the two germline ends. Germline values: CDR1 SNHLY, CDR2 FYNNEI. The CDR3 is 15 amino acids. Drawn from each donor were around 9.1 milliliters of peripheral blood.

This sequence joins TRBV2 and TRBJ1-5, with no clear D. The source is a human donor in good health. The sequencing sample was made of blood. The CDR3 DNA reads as TGTGCCAGCAGTGAGACGCAGGCCGCCAATCAGCCCCAGCATTTT. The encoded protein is CASSETQAANQPQHF.